The entry that follows covers one TCR beta chain sequence. The V gene's germline CDR1 is MDHEN and CDR2 SYDVKM. This CDR3 region has 15 residues. The trim removed 5 bases at V and 4 bases at J, leaving 7 bases unmatched. These data are taken from a study of blood T cell repertoires in COVID-19. Study information: In each case, the material was cDNA or gDNA derived from T cells, B-cell-depleted T cells, or PBMCs.

The table came from immunoSEQ multiplex PCR; TCRdb's copy has only in-frame clones and leaves some out. The sample yields 200,000 to 250,000 clones, 70% to 90% seen once. The receptor's source is a man aged 45-60 years with acute or convalescent COVID-19. The gene calls are TRBV28 and TRBJ1-4, with 7 bases aligning to TRBD1. The sequenced material came from peripheral blood. CDR3 sequence reads: CASSSPGQLNEKLFF. The CDR3 DNA reads TGTGCCAGCAGTAGTCCGGGACAGCTTAATGAAAAACTGTTTTTT.